This T cell receptor beta chain derives from a study of CD8 T cells in ankylosing spondylitis. Overall study results and limits: Within peripheral blood, clones linked to disease were CD8+ and relatively rare. What seemed typical of ankylosing spondylitis blood was a TCR beta motif built from under 10 highly homologous variants.

This clonotype was seen more than once but under ten times. Antigen: not known. Trimming cost V 0 bases and J 4 bases, with 9 bases left between them. The CDR3 has 14 residues. Germline CDR1 and CDR2: LGHDT and YNNKEL (reference sequence). Generation of TCR beta libraries employed quantitative 5'-RACE incorporating molecular barcodes. TCRdb reanalysed the 5' RACE reads using MiXCR and keeps one entry per CDR3 protein. The sample carries 200,000 to 250,000 distinct CDR3 sequences, 10% to 13% recorded once. The V gene is TRBV3-1, the J gene TRBJ1-2, with a tentative D call TRBD1 (5 bases). The sequenced sample consisted of blood, either unsorted or a sorted T cell fraction (not recorded which). This receptor was identified in a male donor with ankylosing spondylitis or in good health (not recorded which). For the CDR3, the DNA is TGTGCCAGCAGCCAAGATCGGGGGGTCTATGGCTACACCTTC. Its translation is CASSQDRGVYGYTF.